The next 15 T cell receptor beta chains were all read from a single sample in a study of shared clonotypes between healthy human individuals. Terminally differentiated effector memory CD45RA+ cells were excluded by CCR7 positive selection of CD45RO-negative cells. Assay used: immunoSEQ multiplex PCR; TCRdb lists only in-frame clones, some missing. This sample yields roughly 2,000,000 clones, of which 85% to 95% are seen a single time; approximately 1% belongs to the top ten. The sequencing input was naive CD8+ T cells sorted from blood. The receptors originated from a man aged 18 to 30 in good health.

The rearrangement joins TRBV4-1 to TRBJ2-5; 11 bases match TRBD2. CDR3 length equals 15 residues. Germline V gene data show CDR1 as MGHRA and CDR2 as YSYEKL. V shed 6 bases, J shed 0 bases, and the junction held 3 bases outside the gene matches. CDR3 sequence: CASSTSGGNQETQYF. The DNA of the CDR3 is TGCGCCAGCAGTACTAGCGGGGGAAACCAAGAGACCCAGTACTTC.

About this clone itself: The same CDR3 can be traced to other DNA sequences in this sample. The rearrangement uses TRBV7-9 and TRBJ2-7; D is possibly TRBD2 (5 bases). There are 13 residues in the CDR3. The germline V gene has CDR1 SEHNR and CDR2 FQNEAQ (reference sequence). The V gene lost 1 base and the J gene lost 3 bases, with 7 bases spanning the gap. CDR3 DNA sequence: TGTGCCAGCAGCTTAGACGGGATCTACGAGCAGTACTTC. This codes for CASSLDGIYEQYF.

This rearrangement joins TRBV28 to TRBJ2-5; TRBD2 agrees at 7 bases. CDR1 is MDHEN and CDR2 is SYDVKM in the germline V gene. This CDR3 is built from 12 residues. The J segment lost 3 bases and the V segment lost 8 bases, leaving 3 bases of the junction unmatched. The CDR3 coding sequence is TGTGCCAGCGGCCGGGGGGAAGAGACCCAGTACTTC. It codes for CASGRGEETQYF.

V is TRBV7-9 and J is TRBJ1-5, with D perhaps matching TRBD1 (5 bases). Trimming removed 3 bases from V and 6 bases from J, with 21 bases in between. Germline V gene data show CDR1 as SEHNR and CDR2 as FQNEAQ (reference sequence). The CDR3 covers 17 residues. CDR3 DNA: TGTGCCAGCAGCTTCCGCAGGACTCAGGGCACGGGTCAGCCCCAGCATTTT. This codes for CASSFRRTQGTGQPQHF.

The V and J genes are TRBV5-6 and TRBJ1-2; 8 bases map to TRBD1. The germline CDR1 and CDR2 sequences are SGHDT and YYEEEE. This CDR3 is built from 15 residues. After removal of 4 bases from V and 8 bases from J, the junction contained 13 bases not matched to a gene. In DNA form, the CDR3 reads TGTGCCAGCAGCCTTGCGGGACAGGTATTGGGAGGCTACACCTTC. Protein product: CASSLAGQVLGGYTF.

The genes are TRBV2 and TRBJ2-7, with 8 positions matching TRBD1. The CDR3 covers 15 residues. Germline V gives CDR1 SNHLY, CDR2 FYNNEI. Germline trimming cut 2 bases from V and 2 bases from J; bases unmatched to any gene: 5. The CDR3 is CASSESPGGTYEQYF. DNA of the CDR3: TGTGCCAGCAGTGAATCCCCAGGGGGCACCTACGAGCAGTACTTC.

This rearrangement joins TRBV15 to TRBJ2-5, with D possibly being TRBD1 (5 bases). The V end lost 0 bases, the J end lost 3 bases, and 11 bases lay between the germline ends. The CDR3 is 15 residues long. Germline CDR1 reads LNHNV; CDR2 reads YYDKDF (reference sequence). CDR3 sequence: CATSRDWGSKETQYF. CDR3 bases: TGTGCCACCAGCAGAGATTGGGGCAGCAAAGAGACCCAGTACTTC.

The J gene is TRBJ1-1, the V gene TRBV5-1, with TRBD1 matching over 8 bases. Germline loops: CDR1 SGHRS, CDR2 YFSETQ. Losses at the gene ends were 2 bases for V and 0 bases for J; bases not matched to a gene: 9. CDR3 length equals 17 residues. Here the CDR3 reads CASSFRTGPGVNTEAFF. The DNA for the CDR3 is TGCGCCAGCAGCTTCCGGACAGGGCCTGGTGTGAACACTGAAGCTTTCTTT. The full variable domain, with the rest looked up from reference TRBV5-1 and TRBJ1-1, is KAGVTQTPRYLIKTRGQQVTLSCSPISGHRSVSWYQQTPGQGLQFLFEYFSETQRNKGNFPGRFSGRQFSNSRSEMNVSTLELGDSALYLCASSFRTGPGVNTEAFFGQGTRLTVV.

The genes are TRBV28 and TRBJ1-4; D not certain. The CDR3 is 14 residues long. V dropped 2 bases and J dropped 3 bases, with 7 bases sitting between them. Germline loops: CDR1 MDHEN, CDR2 SYDVKM. The CDR3 here is CASSLVKANEKLFF. DNA for the CDR3: TGTGCCAGCAGTTTAGTAAAGGCTAATGAAAAACTGTTTTTT.

This chain connects TRBV10-2 to TRBJ2-7; D may be TRBD1 or TRBD2 (6 bases each). The CDR3 loop spans 15 amino acids. The germline CDR1 and CDR2 sequences are WSHSY and SAAADI. The V gene lost 3 bases and the J gene lost 7 bases, with 19 bases spanning the gap. The CDR3 bases are TGCGCCAGCAGTGAAGTGACTAGAGGGGGTAAGGAGCAGTACTTC. Amino acids: CASSEVTRGGKEQYF.

The chain employs TRBV7-6 and TRBJ2-2; 14 nucleotides match TRBD2. Per the germline V gene, CDR1 is SGHVS and CDR2 is FNYEAQ. V lost 2 bases, J lost 5 bases, and 4 bases stayed unmatched. The CDR3 totals 17 residues. For the CDR3, the DNA is TGTGCCAGCAGCTTACCGGGACTAGCGGGAGATACCGGGGAGCTGTTTTTT. Translating gives CASSLPGLAGDTGELFF.

Regarding this clone: The sample holds other DNA sequences that translate to the same CDR3. The chain has TRBV6-1 and TRBJ2-7; TRBD1 or TRBD2 may be the D gene (5 bases each). The CDR3 has 14 amino acids. Trimming removed 6 bases at V and 0 bases at J, with 12 bases between. Germline assignment: CDR1 MNHNS and CDR2 SASEGT. The CDR3 here is CASSAGTGSYEQYF. CDR3 nucleotide sequence: TGTGCCAGCAGCGCCGGGACGGGCTCCTACGAGCAGTACTTC.

CDR3 in amino acids: CASSISENYGYTF. The CDR3 DNA sequence: TGTGCCAGTAGTATATCAGAGAACTATGGCTACACCTTC. This chain links TRBV19 with TRBJ1-2; D is ambiguous. V was clipped by 2 bases and J by 2 bases, with 6 bases between them. The CDR3 totals 13 residues. From germline, CDR1 is LNHDA and CDR2 SQIVND (reference sequence).

DNA for the CDR3: TGTGCCAGCCTTAAGGCAGGGAACACTGAAGCTTTCTTT. The encoded protein is CASLKAGNTEAFF. This chain joins TRBV19 and TRBJ1-1; no firm D call. V shed 9 bases and J shed 1 base, with 12 bases lying between them. This CDR3 has 13 amino acids. Germline V lookup: CDR1 LNHDA, CDR2 SQIVND (reference sequence). Using reference TRBV19 and TRBJ1-1 for the parts outside the CDR3, the full variable domain is DGGITQSPKYLFRKEGQNVTLSCEQNLNHDAMYWYRQDPGQGLRLIYYSQIVNDFQKGDIAEGYSVSREKKESFPLTVTSAQKNPTAFYLCASLKAGNTEAFFGQGTRLTVV.

V and J are TRBV27 and TRBJ2-5; D ambiguous. The CDR3 contains 13 residues. Germline loops: CDR1 MNHEY, CDR2 SMNVEV (reference sequence). V lost 6 bases and J 7 bases, leaving 15 bases between the germline ends. The DNA of the CDR3 is TGTGCCAGCAGGTCATTGACCGCAGGGACCCAGTACTTC. Its protein is CASRSLTAGTQYF.